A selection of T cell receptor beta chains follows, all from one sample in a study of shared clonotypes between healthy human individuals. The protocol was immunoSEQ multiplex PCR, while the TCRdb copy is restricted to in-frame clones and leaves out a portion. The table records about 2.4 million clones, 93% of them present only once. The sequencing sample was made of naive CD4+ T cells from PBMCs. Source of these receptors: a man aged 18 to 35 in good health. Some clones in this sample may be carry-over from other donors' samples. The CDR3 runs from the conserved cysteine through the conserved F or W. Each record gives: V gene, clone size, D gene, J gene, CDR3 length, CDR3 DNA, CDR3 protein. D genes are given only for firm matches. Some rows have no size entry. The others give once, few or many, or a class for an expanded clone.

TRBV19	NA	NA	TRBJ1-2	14	TGTGCCAGTAGTGTACAACAGGGCGCTTATGGCTACACCTTC	CASSVQQGAYGYTF
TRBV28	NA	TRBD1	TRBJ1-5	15	TGTGCCAGCAGTTTAAAGGACAGGAAAAATCAGCCCCAGCATTTT	CASSLKDRKNQPQHF
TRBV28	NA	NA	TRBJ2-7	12	TGTGCCAGCAGTTTAGGACGCTACGAGCAGTACTTC	CASSLGRYEQYF
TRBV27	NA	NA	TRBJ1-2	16	TGTGCCAGCAGTTTATATTTTCGGCCAGAGGAATATGGCTACACCTTC	CASSLYFRPEEYGYTF
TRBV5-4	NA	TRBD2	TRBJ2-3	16	TGTGCCAGCAGCCCTACACTAGCGGGAGATCGAAATACGCAGTATTTT	CASSPTLAGDRNTQYF
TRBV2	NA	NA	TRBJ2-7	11	TGTGCCAGCAGAGTCCTCTACGAGCAGTACTTC	CASRVLYEQYF
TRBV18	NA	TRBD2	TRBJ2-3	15	TGTGCCAGCTCACCGGCTAGCGGCCCGGTGAATACGCAGTATTTT	CASSPASGPVNTQYF
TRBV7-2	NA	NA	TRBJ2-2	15	TGTGCCAGCAGCTACTGGTCGGTTGTCACCGGGGAGCTGTTTTTT	CASSYWSVVTGELFF
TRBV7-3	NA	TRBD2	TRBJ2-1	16	TGTGCCAGCAGCCCCGCAGGGTCTAGCGGGAGTTTAGAGCAGTTCTTC	CASSPAGSSGSLEQFF
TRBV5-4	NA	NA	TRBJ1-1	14	TGTGCCAGCAGCTTGGGGGCGGATAACACTGAAGCTTTCTTT	CASSLGADNTEAFF
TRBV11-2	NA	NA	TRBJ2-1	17	TGTGCCAGCAGCCCTCCCGCAGGGGGGGCATCCTACAATGAGCAGTTCTTC	CASSPPAGGASYNEQFF
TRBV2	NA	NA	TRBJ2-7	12	TGTGCCAGCAGACAGGGACCCTACGAGCAGTACTTC	CASRQGPYEQYF
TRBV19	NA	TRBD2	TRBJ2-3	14	TGTGCCAGTACCCACGCCGGGGGGGCCGGTACGCAGTATTTT	CASTHAGGAGTQYF
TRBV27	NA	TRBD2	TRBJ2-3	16	TGTGCCAGCAGAATTAGCGGGAGGGCACGCACAGATACGCAGTATTTT	CASRISGRARTDTQYF
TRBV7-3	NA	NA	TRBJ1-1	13	TGTGCCAGCATGTCCCGCCAGAACACTGAAGCTTTCTTT	CASMSRQNTEAFF
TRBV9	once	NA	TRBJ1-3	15	TGTGCCAGCAGCGTAGGGGGTGGAGGGGCCAACACCATATATTTT	CASSVGGGGANTIYF
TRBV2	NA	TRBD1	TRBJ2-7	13	TGTGCCAGCAGTCGACAGGGGGTCGACGAGCAGTACTTC	CASSRQGVDEQYF
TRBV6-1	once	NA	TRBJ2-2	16	TGTGCCAGCAGTGACCTCCCAGGGGGGGACACCGGGGAGCTGTTTTTT	CASSDLPGGDTGELFF
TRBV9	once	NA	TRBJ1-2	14	TGTGCCAGCAGCGTAGGGTTGGCGGGGAATGGCTACACCTTC	CASSVGLAGNGYTF
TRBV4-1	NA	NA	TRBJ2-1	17	TGCGCCAGCAGCCAAGGAACAGGGCTCAGGGTCGACAATGAGCAGTTCTTC	CASSQGTGLRVDNEQFF
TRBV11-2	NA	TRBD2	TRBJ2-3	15	TGTGCCAGCAGCCCTCCGGGAGGCCTCACAGATACGCAGTATTTT	CASSPPGGLTDTQYF
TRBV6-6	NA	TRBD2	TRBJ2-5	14	TGTGCCAGCGCGGGGACTAGCGGCCAAGAGACCCAGTACTTC	CASAGTSGQETQYF
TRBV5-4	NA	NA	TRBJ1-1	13	TGTGCCAGCAGCTTTCAGGGTGGCACTGAAGCTTTCTTT	CASSFQGGTEAFF
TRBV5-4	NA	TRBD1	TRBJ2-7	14	TGTGCCAGCAGCTTACAGGGGCCCTCCTACGAGCAGTACTTC	CASSLQGPSYEQYF
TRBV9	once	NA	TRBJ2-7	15	TGTGCCAGCAGCCCGTTGTCTGCGGGGGCGGCCGAGCAGTACTTC	CASSPLSAGAAEQYF
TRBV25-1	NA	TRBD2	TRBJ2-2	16	TGTGCCAGCAGTGGGGGACTAGCGCCTATAGGTCGGGAGCTGTTTTTT	CASSGGLAPIGRELFF
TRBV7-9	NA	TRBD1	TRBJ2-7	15	TGTGCCAGCAGCAACACCCGGACAGGGGGCTACGAGCAGTACTTC	CASSNTRTGGYEQYF
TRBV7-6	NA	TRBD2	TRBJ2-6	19	TGTGCCAGCAGCTTAGGTAGCGGGAGGGCCGGATCTGGGGCCAACGTCCTGACTTTC	CASSLGSGRAGSGANVLTF
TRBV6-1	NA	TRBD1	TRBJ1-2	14	TGTGCCAGCATAGGGGGACAGGGGTTCTATGGCTACACCTTC	CASIGGQGFYGYTF
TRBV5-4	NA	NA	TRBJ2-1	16	TGTGCCAGCAGCTGGCTCTGGGCGGATTCCTACAATGAGCAGTTCTTC	CASSWLWADSYNEQFF
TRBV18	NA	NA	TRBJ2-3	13	TGTGCCAGCTCATATCGGCGCACAGATACGCAGTATTTT	CASSYRRTDTQYF